These T cell receptor beta chains were read from a single sample in a study of OX40 agonist ivuxolimab in advanced cancers. Only in-frame clones appear in the TCRdb table, and some are missing; sequencing was by immunoSEQ multiplex PCR. The data contain 50,000 to 65,000 clones, roughly 90% of them singletons. The sample in question was CD4+ or CD8+ T cells sorted from blood, obtained in a trial of the OX40 agonist ivuxolimab. These receptors came from an adult with an advanced solid tumor such as melanoma, head and neck, liver or kidney cancer. The CDR3 runs from the conserved cysteine through the conserved F or W. The order of the fields is clone size, V gene, D gene, J gene, CDR3 DNA, CDR3 protein. A D gene is named only where the DNA matches it firmly. Size tells how often a clone was seen (once, few, many) or the class of an expanded clone, and some rows leave it out.

abundance: NA
v_gene: TRBV18
d_gene: TRBD1
j_gene: TRBJ2-7
CDR3nt: TGTGCCAGCTCCCTGACAGGACAGGGGAACGAGCAGTACTTC
CDR3aa: CASSLTGQGNEQYF

abundance: NA
v_gene: TRBV5-6
d_gene: NA
j_gene: TRBJ2-1
CDR3nt: TGTGCCAGCAGCGACGGGAGTCCCGCTTACAATGAGCAGTTCTTC
CDR3aa: CASSDGSPAYNEQFF

abundance: NA
v_gene: TRBV18
d_gene: NA
j_gene: TRBJ2-7
CDR3nt: TGTGCCAGCTCACCAAGGCTACAGGGTATCCCCTACGAGCAGTACTTC
CDR3aa: CASSPRLQGIPYEQYF

abundance: NA
v_gene: TRBV30
d_gene: NA
j_gene: TRBJ1-2
CDR3nt: TGTGCCTGGAGTGTCGGTCTCGACTATGGCTACACCTTC
CDR3aa: CAWSVGLDYGYTF

abundance: NA
v_gene: TRBV4-2
d_gene: TRBD1
j_gene: TRBJ1-4
CDR3nt: TGTGCCAGCAGCCAAGGCCGGGACAGCGATGAAAAACTGTTTTTT
CDR3aa: CASSQGRDSDEKLFF

abundance: NA
v_gene: TRBV27
d_gene: TRBD1
j_gene: TRBJ2-7
CDR3nt: TGTGCCAGCAGAGCTACAGGGGGTCTCTACGAGCAGTACTTC
CDR3aa: CASRATGGLYEQYF

abundance: once
v_gene: TRBV14
d_gene: NA
j_gene: TRBJ2-4
CDR3nt: TGTGCCAGCAGCCAAGTATTGGGGGTGGGAGCCAAAAACATTCAGTACTTC
CDR3aa: CASSQVLGVGAKNIQYF

abundance: NA
v_gene: TRBV19
d_gene: NA
j_gene: TRBJ1-2
CDR3nt: TGTGCCAGTAGTCACCTCCGGGTTTATGGCTACACCTTC
CDR3aa: CASSHLRVYGYTF

abundance: NA
v_gene: TRBV28
d_gene: NA
j_gene: TRBJ2-4
CDR3nt: TGTGCCAGCAGTTCGGGCCTCCAAGAAAACATTCAGTACTTC
CDR3aa: CASSSGLQENIQYF

abundance: once
v_gene: TRBV5-5
d_gene: NA
j_gene: TRBJ2-5
CDR3nt: TGTGCCAGCAGCTTTTGGGGCGCGGAGACCCAGTACTTC
CDR3aa: CASSFWGAETQYF

abundance: NA
v_gene: TRBV28
d_gene: TRBD1
j_gene: TRBJ2-7
CDR3nt: TGTGCCAGCAGCGCTCCGGGACAGATTATCTACGAGCAGTACTTC
CDR3aa: CASSAPGQIIYEQYF

abundance: NA
v_gene: TRBV5-1
d_gene: NA
j_gene: TRBJ2-3
CDR3nt: TGCGCCAGCAGATTCAACGAGGGGGGAGATACGCAGTATTTT
CDR3aa: CASRFNEGGDTQYF

abundance: NA
v_gene: TRBV5-1
d_gene: TRBD2
j_gene: TRBJ2-7
CDR3nt: TGCGCCAGCAGCCTAAGACTAGCTTCCGAGCAGTACTTC
CDR3aa: CASSLRLASEQYF

abundance: once
v_gene: TRBV10-2
d_gene: NA
j_gene: TRBJ2-3
CDR3nt: TGCGCCAGCAGTGACATAGGGGCAATAACAGATACGCAGTATTTT
CDR3aa: CASSDIGAITDTQYF

abundance: NA
v_gene: TRBV9
d_gene: NA
j_gene: TRBJ2-1
CDR3nt: TGTGCCAGCAGCCCCAGTGGAACCTACAATGAGCAGTTCTTC
CDR3aa: CASSPSGTYNEQFF

abundance: NA
v_gene: TRBV27
d_gene: NA
j_gene: TRBJ1-5
CDR3nt: TGTGCCAGCAGTTCGGCGCAGGGCAATCAGCCCCAGCATTTT
CDR3aa: CASSSAQGNQPQHF

abundance: NA
v_gene: TRBV4-3
d_gene: TRBD1
j_gene: TRBJ2-7
CDR3nt: TGCGCCAGCAGCCAAGAGATTGTACAACAGGGGAAAGCCGAGCAGTACTTC
CDR3aa: CASSQEIVQQGKAEQYF

abundance: NA
v_gene: TRBV19
d_gene: TRBD2
j_gene: TRBJ2-7
CDR3nt: TGTGCCAGTAGTACCCTAGCGGGAGTTGTCTACGAGCAGTACTTC
CDR3aa: CASSTLAGVVYEQYF

abundance: NA
v_gene: TRBV14
d_gene: TRBD1
j_gene: TRBJ2-7
CDR3nt: TGTGCCAGCAGCCAAGCCTGGCTGGGGGACAGGGACTACGAGCAGTACTTC
CDR3aa: CASSQAWLGDRDYEQYF

abundance: NA
v_gene: TRBV29-1
d_gene: NA
j_gene: TRBJ2-2
CDR3nt: TGCAGCGTTAAGGGATTTACCGGGGAGCTGTTTTTT
CDR3aa: CSVKGFTGELFF

abundance: NA
v_gene: TRBV7-9
d_gene: TRBD2
j_gene: TRBJ2-3
CDR3nt: TGTGCCAGCAGCTTAGAGCTAGCGGGAGTTACGCAGTATTTT
CDR3aa: CASSLELAGVTQYF

abundance: NA
v_gene: TRBV5-1
d_gene: TRBD2
j_gene: TRBJ2-1
CDR3nt: TGCGCCAGCAGTGGACTAGCGGGAGGGGGAAGCTCCTACAATGAGCAGTTCTTC
CDR3aa: CASSGLAGGGSSYNEQFF

abundance: NA
v_gene: TRBV4-1
d_gene: TRBD2
j_gene: TRBJ2-2
CDR3nt: TGCGCCAGCAGCCTTTCGACTAGCGGGAATTTTGCCGGGGAGCTGTTTTTT
CDR3aa: CASSLSTSGNFAGELFF

abundance: NA
v_gene: TRBV25-1
d_gene: TRBD1
j_gene: TRBJ1-1
CDR3nt: TGTGCCAGCAGTGCTCCGGGACAGACTACAGGTGAAGCTTTCTTT
CDR3aa: CASSAPGQTTGEAFF

abundance: NA
v_gene: TRBV2
d_gene: NA
j_gene: TRBJ2-3
CDR3nt: TGTGCCAGCAGAGATTATGCAGGGGCCAGCACAGATACGCAGTATTTT
CDR3aa: CASRDYAGASTDTQYF

abundance: NA
v_gene: TRBV28
d_gene: NA
j_gene: TRBJ1-2
CDR3nt: TGTGCCAGCAGTACCGTCCTCACTATGGACTATGGCTACACCTTC
CDR3aa: CASSTVLTMDYGYTF

abundance: NA
v_gene: TRBV19
d_gene: NA
j_gene: TRBJ1-4
CDR3nt: TGTGCCAGTACCCCGGACACGACTAATGAAAAACTGTTTTTT
CDR3aa: CASTPDTTNEKLFF

abundance: NA
v_gene: TRBV19
d_gene: NA
j_gene: TRBJ1-1
CDR3nt: TGTGCCAGTAGTATATTCCTTGGGGGAAACACTGAAGCTTTCTTT
CDR3aa: CASSIFLGGNTEAFF

abundance: once
v_gene: TRBV15
d_gene: NA
j_gene: TRBJ2-2
CDR3nt: TGTGCCACCAGCAGAGATACCCGCAGGGGCGACACCGGGGAGCTGTTTTTT
CDR3aa: CATSRDTRRGDTGELFF

abundance: NA
v_gene: TRBV7-9
d_gene: TRBD2
j_gene: TRBJ2-7
CDR3nt: TGTGCCAGCAGCAACCCGGGACTAGCGGGAGGCTACGAGCAGTACTTC
CDR3aa: CASSNPGLAGGYEQYF

abundance: NA
v_gene: TRBV6-1
d_gene: NA
j_gene: TRBJ2-1
CDR3nt: TGTGCCAGCAGTGAGACCGTGAATGAGCAGTTCTTC
CDR3aa: CASSETVNEQFF

abundance: NA
v_gene: TRBV4-3
d_gene: NA
j_gene: TRBJ2-3
CDR3nt: TGCGCCAGCAGCCAAGGGGCTAGCGAGAGCACAGATACGCAGTATTTT
CDR3aa: CASSQGASESTDTQYF

abundance: NA
v_gene: TRBV2
d_gene: NA
j_gene: TRBJ2-1
CDR3nt: TGTGCCAGCAGTGAAGACAGGCCGAATGAGCAGTTCTTC
CDR3aa: CASSEDRPNEQFF

abundance: NA
v_gene: TRBV4-1
d_gene: NA
j_gene: TRBJ2-7
CDR3nt: TGCGCCAGCAGCCAAGATAGGGGTAGCGACGAGCAGTACTTC
CDR3aa: CASSQDRGSDEQYF

abundance: NA
v_gene: TRBV5-6
d_gene: NA
j_gene: TRBJ2-1
CDR3nt: TGTGCCAGCAGCCGTGAAGTACAGGGAAGGAATGAGCAGTTCTTC
CDR3aa: CASSREVQGRNEQFF

abundance: once
v_gene: TRBV9
d_gene: NA
j_gene: TRBJ2-7
CDR3nt: TGTGCCAGCAGCGTAGGACCCCGGTGGGGGAGCTCTTACGAGCAGTACTTC
CDR3aa: CASSVGPRWGSSYEQYF

abundance: NA
v_gene: TRBV2
d_gene: NA
j_gene: TRBJ1-2
CDR3nt: TGTGCCAGCAGTGAAAGCAGGGTTGGCTACACCTTC
CDR3aa: CASSESRVGYTF

abundance: once
v_gene: TRBV11-2
d_gene: TRBD2
j_gene: TRBJ2-3
CDR3nt: TGTGCCAGCAGCTGGACTAGCGGCACAGATACGCAGTATTTT
CDR3aa: CASSWTSGTDTQYF

abundance: NA
v_gene: TRBV19
d_gene: TRBD2
j_gene: TRBJ2-2
CDR3nt: TGTGCCAGTAGTATGGGGACTAGCGGTACGAACACCGGGGAGCTGTTTTTT
CDR3aa: CASSMGTSGTNTGELFF

abundance: NA
v_gene: TRBV6-5
d_gene: NA
j_gene: TRBJ1-2
CDR3nt: TGTGCCAGCAGTCCTGGATCCCGTCGAGGCTACACCTTC
CDR3aa: CASSPGSRRGYTF

abundance: NA
v_gene: TRBV6-5
d_gene: NA
j_gene: TRBJ1-2
CDR3nt: TGTGCCAGCAGTTACTTGACAGGCGGCTTAATGGGAGGCTACACCTTC
CDR3aa: CASSYLTGGLMGGYTF

abundance: NA
v_gene: TRBV7-9
d_gene: TRBD1
j_gene: TRBJ2-3
CDR3nt: TGTGCCAGCAGCAAAAAACCCGGGACAGGGGTCCCAGATACGCAGTATTTT
CDR3aa: CASSKKPGTGVPDTQYF

abundance: NA
v_gene: TRBV7-8
d_gene: TRBD2
j_gene: TRBJ2-1
CDR3nt: TGTGCCAGCAGCCTCCTGACTAGCGGGATATACAATGAGCAGTTCTTC
CDR3aa: CASSLLTSGIYNEQFF

abundance: NA
v_gene: TRBV7-9
d_gene: NA
j_gene: TRBJ2-2
CDR3nt: TGTGCCAGCAGCCCAACCCAGGGGACCGGGGAGCTGTTTTTT
CDR3aa: CASSPTQGTGELFF

abundance: NA
v_gene: TRBV27
d_gene: TRBD1
j_gene: TRBJ1-1
CDR3nt: TGTGCCAGCAGTGTCTGGACAGGGGCGGTGAACACTGAAGCTTTCTTT
CDR3aa: CASSVWTGAVNTEAFF

abundance: once
v_gene: TRBV4-1
d_gene: TRBD2
j_gene: TRBJ2-1
CDR3nt: TGCGCCAGCAGCCAACTAGGGCGGGAGCTCAATGAGCAGTTCTTC
CDR3aa: CASSQLGRELNEQFF

abundance: NA
v_gene: TRBV30
d_gene: TRBD1
j_gene: TRBJ1-5
CDR3nt: TGTGCCTGGTCAGGGACAGGGAATCAGCCCCAGCATTTT
CDR3aa: CAWSGTGNQPQHF

abundance: few
v_gene: TRBV19
d_gene: NA
j_gene: TRBJ2-7
CDR3nt: TGTGCCAGTAGTTCCGGGACTTTTTCACCCTACGAGCAGTACTTC
CDR3aa: CASSSGTFSPYEQYF

abundance: once
v_gene: TRBV7-9
d_gene: NA
j_gene: TRBJ2-7
CDR3nt: TGTGCCAGCAGCTTCCCGGGGAGGAGTATCGAGCAGTACTTC
CDR3aa: CASSFPGRSIEQYF

abundance: NA
v_gene: TRBV30
d_gene: NA
j_gene: TRBJ1-3
CDR3nt: TGTGCCTGGAGTGGCGGACCTGGAAACACCATATATTTT
CDR3aa: CAWSGGPGNTIYF

abundance: NA
v_gene: TRBV10-3
d_gene: NA
j_gene: TRBJ2-7
CDR3nt: TGTGCCATCAGTGAGGAGGCTAGCGTCAAGCAGTACTTC
CDR3aa: CAISEEASVKQYF

abundance: NA
v_gene: TRBV11-3
d_gene: TRBD2
j_gene: TRBJ2-7
CDR3nt: TGTGCCAGCAGCTTAAACAGCGGGAGGGCCGGTGAGCAGTACTTC
CDR3aa: CASSLNSGRAGEQYF

abundance: NA
v_gene: TRBV7-8
d_gene: NA
j_gene: TRBJ2-1
CDR3nt: TGTGCCAGCAGCTTAGCGGACTACAATGAGCAGTTCTTC
CDR3aa: CASSLADYNEQFF